The 9 T cell receptor beta chains below all came from one sample that was sequenced in a study of T cells in Graves' hyperthyroidism and ophthalmopathy. The CDR3 regions of TCR beta were amplified from RNA transcripts. First-round RT-PCR targeting the TCR CDR3 was performed with the HTBI primer set. TCRdb reprocessed the multiplex PCR reads with MiXCR, giving one entry per CDR3 protein. Among 360,000 or so distinct CDR3 sequences listed, 19% were seen once. The sequencing sample was made of blood. The receptors originated from a woman in her late teens or twenties with Graves' hyperthyroidism.

This clonotype showed up many times. The genes are TRBV12-3 or TRBV12-4 and TRBJ1-5; 12 bases agree with TRBD1. This CDR3 has 15 residues. J was trimmed by 5 bases and V by 7 bases; bases with no gene match: 6. The CDR3 reads CASTRGTGGHQPQHF. CDR3 coding DNA: TGTGCCAGCACCAGGGGGACAGGGGGCCATCAGCCCCAGCATTTT.

This clonotype showed up many times. In nucleotides, the CDR3 is TGTGCCAGCAGTGAGAGACTGATGAACACTGAAGCTTTCTTT. Its translation: CASSERLMNTEAFF. This chain links TRBV2 with TRBJ1-1; the D is unclear. Trimming left V 3 bases short and J 0 bases short, with 8 bases between. Germline assignment: CDR1 SNHLY and CDR2 FYNNEI. The CDR3 totals 14 residues.

V usage is TRBV9 and J usage is TRBJ1-1; D gene ambiguous. Per germline, CDR1 SGDLS and CDR2 YYNGEE. V gave up 0 bases and J gave up 1 base, with 10 bases separating them. The CDR3 extends over 15 amino acids. The CDR3 loop is CASSVGLGGNTEAFF. In nucleotides, the CDR3 is TGTGCCAGCAGCGTAGGGTTGGGAGGGAACACTGAAGCTTTCTTT.

This clonotype came up many times. This sequence joins TRBV11-2 and TRBJ2-7; D is possibly TRBD1 (5 bases). V lost 6 bases to trimming and J lost 2 bases, with 11 bases between them. The germline V gene encodes CDR1 SGHAT and CDR2 FQNNGV. The CDR3 loop spans 13 amino acids. The CDR3 loop reads CASSQGPTYEQYF. The CDR3 DNA sequence: TGTGCCAGCAGTCAGGGCCCTACCTACGAGCAGTACTTC.

In its sample, this clonotype was seen a few times. The chain combines TRBV12-3 or TRBV12-4 with TRBJ2-5; a possible D gene is TRBD1 (6 bases). The CDR3 sequence is 14 residues long. V lost 8 bases and J 1 base, leaving 14 bases between the germline ends. CDR3 in amino acids: CASEVRGSQETQYF. The CDR3 nucleotides are TGTGCCAGCGAGGTCAGGGGATCCCAAGAGACCCAGTACTTC.

The chain couples TRBV11-2 to TRBJ1-5, with D hard to call. Trimming left V 1 base short and J 0 bases short, with 13 bases between. Germline V lookup: CDR1 SGHAT, CDR2 FQNNGV. The CDR3 runs to 17 residues. In nucleotides, the CDR3 is TGTGCCAGCAGCTTAGGATCGAGCGGCTATAGCAATCAGCCCCAGCATTTT. Its protein is CASSLGSSGYSNQPQHF.

To note about this clonotype: It may be a read error: a sequence one base away is much more abundant. The DNA is omitted, as the CDR3 cannot be located on it reliably, and the CDR3 follows TCRdb's listing. The chain recombines TRBV29-1 with TRBJ2-4. Looked up from germline, CDR1 is SQVTM and CDR2 is ANQGSEA. The CDR3 is 14 amino acids long, termini counted. The CDR3 loop is CSVAKGSAKNIKYF.

This clonotype was seen ten or more times. The V gene is TRBV28, the J gene TRBJ2-4; the match to TRBD1 covers 7 bases. The CDR3 loop spans 16 amino acids. CDR1 is MDHEN and CDR2 is SYDVKM in the germline V gene. The ends lost 8 bases at V and 0 bases at J; junction bases unmatched: 10. The CDR3 coding sequence is TGTGCCAGCGTAGGGGGACAGCTGCTAGCCAAAAACATTCAGTACTTC. Protein: CASVGGQLLAKNIQYF.

This clonotype was detected ten times or more. The CDR3 reads CASSLTTRNTEAFF. The CDR3 DNA reads as TGTGCCAGCAGTTTAACAACTCGGAACACTGAAGCTTTCTTT. This chain joins TRBV12-3 or TRBV12-4 and TRBJ1-1; D unclear. The CDR3 is 14 residues long. Trimming cost V 2 bases and J 1 base, with 8 bases left between them.